Below, one T cell receptor (beta chain) is given with its context. Its cognate antigen is unknown. The entry originates in a study of T cell repertoires in cytomegalovirus infection. Looking at the study overall: The public TCR beta signatures pointed to both CMV infection and matching HLA type. Whole-study results and caveats: Summed public TCR beta family frequency identified CMV carriers bearing the relevant HLA. CMV-specific HLA-C-restricted TCR beta clonotypes dominated the ex vivo response.

TCRdb redid the calling of the reads with MiXCR, one entry per CDR3 protein. The table shows about 360,000 distinct CDR3 sequences, with over 15% occurring only once. Trimming took off 3 bases at V and 1 base at J, with 9 bases between the two ends. This CDR3 is built from 14 residues. In germline, CDR1 is LNHDA, CDR2 SQIVND (reference sequence). This sequence was found in a human donor in good health (CMV status not recorded). Some clones in this sample may be carry-over from other donors' samples. The source material was PBMCs. The chain combines TRBV19 with TRBJ1-1; D perhaps matches TRBD1 (6 bases). The CDR3 bases are TGTGCCAGTAGTATGGAAGGGGGGAACACTGAAGCTTTCTTT. Translation: CASSMEGGNTEAFF.